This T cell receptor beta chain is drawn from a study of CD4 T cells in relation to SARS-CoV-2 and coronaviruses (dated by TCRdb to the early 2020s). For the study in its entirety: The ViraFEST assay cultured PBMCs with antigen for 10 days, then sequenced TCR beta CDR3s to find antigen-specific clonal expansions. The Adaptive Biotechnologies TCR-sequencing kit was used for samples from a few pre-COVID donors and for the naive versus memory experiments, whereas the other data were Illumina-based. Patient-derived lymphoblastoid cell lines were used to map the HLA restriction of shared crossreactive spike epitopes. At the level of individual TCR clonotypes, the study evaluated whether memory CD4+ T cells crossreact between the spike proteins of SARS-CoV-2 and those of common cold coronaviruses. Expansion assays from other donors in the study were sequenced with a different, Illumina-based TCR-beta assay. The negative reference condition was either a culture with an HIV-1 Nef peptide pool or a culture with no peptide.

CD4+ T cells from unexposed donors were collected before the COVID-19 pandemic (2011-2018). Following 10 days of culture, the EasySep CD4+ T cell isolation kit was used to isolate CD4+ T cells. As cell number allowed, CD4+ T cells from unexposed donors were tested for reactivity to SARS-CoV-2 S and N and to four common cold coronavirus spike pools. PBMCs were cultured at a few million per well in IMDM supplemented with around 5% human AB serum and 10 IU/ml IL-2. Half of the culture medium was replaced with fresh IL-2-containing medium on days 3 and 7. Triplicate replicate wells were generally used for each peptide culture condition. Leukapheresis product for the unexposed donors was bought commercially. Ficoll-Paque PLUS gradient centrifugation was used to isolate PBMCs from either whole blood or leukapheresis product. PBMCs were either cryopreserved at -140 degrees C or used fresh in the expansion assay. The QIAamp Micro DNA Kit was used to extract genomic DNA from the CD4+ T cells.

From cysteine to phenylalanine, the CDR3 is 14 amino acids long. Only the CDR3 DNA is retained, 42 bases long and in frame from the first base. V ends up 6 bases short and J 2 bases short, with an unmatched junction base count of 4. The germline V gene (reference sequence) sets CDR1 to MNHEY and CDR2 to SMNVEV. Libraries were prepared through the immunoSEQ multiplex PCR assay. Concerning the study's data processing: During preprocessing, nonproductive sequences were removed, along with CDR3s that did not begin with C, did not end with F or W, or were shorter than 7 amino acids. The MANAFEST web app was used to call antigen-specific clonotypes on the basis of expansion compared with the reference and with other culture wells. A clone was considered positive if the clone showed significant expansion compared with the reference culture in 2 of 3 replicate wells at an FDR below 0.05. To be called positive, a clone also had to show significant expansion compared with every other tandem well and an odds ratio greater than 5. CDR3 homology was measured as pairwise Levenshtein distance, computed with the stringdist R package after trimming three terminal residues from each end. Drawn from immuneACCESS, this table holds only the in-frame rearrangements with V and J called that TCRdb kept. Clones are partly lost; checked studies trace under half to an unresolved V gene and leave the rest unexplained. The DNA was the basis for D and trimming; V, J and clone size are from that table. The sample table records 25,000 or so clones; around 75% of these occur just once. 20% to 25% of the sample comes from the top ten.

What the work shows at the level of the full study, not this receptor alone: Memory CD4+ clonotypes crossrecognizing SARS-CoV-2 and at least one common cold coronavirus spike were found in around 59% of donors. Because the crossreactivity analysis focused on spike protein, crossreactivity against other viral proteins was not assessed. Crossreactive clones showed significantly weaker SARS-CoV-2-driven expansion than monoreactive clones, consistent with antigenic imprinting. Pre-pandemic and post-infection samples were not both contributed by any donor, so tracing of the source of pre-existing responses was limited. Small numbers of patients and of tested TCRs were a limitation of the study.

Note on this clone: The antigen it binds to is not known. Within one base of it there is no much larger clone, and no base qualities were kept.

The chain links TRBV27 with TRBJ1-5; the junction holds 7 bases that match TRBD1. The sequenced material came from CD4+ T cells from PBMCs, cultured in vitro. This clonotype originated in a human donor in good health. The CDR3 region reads CASRRGQGNQPQHF. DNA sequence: TGTGCCAGCAGACGAGGACAGGGCAATCAGCCCCAGCATTTT.